The rows below give T cell receptor beta chains drawn from one sample of a study of blood T cells in healthy people across ages. TCRdb re-called the 5' RACE reads with MiXCR, one entry per CDR3 protein. The sample has approximately 780,000 distinct CDR3 sequences; more than 25% are singletons. This sample was shared with a second study, whose subject was T cells of mothers and their children.

The specimen sequenced was blood. Source of these receptors: a boy younger than 18 in good health. Both conserved end residues are part of each CDR3. The order of the fields is V gene, J gene, clone size, D gene, CDR3 protein, CDR3 DNA. The D gene is left open where the match is weak. Part of the rows lack a size; the others show once, few, many or a class for expanded clones.

V: TRBV20-1; J: TRBJ1-1; size: -; D: -; CDR3: CSASLQRAVEAFF; DNA: TGCAGTGCTAGCCTGCAGCGGGCTGTTGAAGCTTTCTTT
V: TRBV12-3/TRBV12-4; J: TRBJ2-2; size: few; D: -; CDR3: CASSLALNTGELFF; DNA: TGTGCCAGCAGCCTGGCGCTGAACACCGGGGAGCTGTTTTTT
V: TRBV7-2; J: TRBJ2-3; size: -; D: -; CDR3: CASSGLRLLDTQYF; DNA: TGTGCCAGCAGCGGACTTCGGCTTTTGGATACGCAGTATTTT
V: TRBV20-1; J: TRBJ2-3; size: -; D: -; CDR3: CSARATGYSTDTQYF; DNA: TGCAGTGCTAGAGCCACAGGTTATAGCACAGATACGCAGTATTTT
V: TRBV15; J: TRBJ2-7; size: -; D: TRBD1; CDR3: CATSRGTGRSYEQYF; DNA: TGTGCCACCAGCAGGGGGACAGGGAGGAGCTACGAGCAGTACTTC
V: TRBV5-1; J: TRBJ2-4; size: -; D: -; CDR3: CASSLRGENTQYF; DNA: TGCGCCAGCAGCTTGAGGGGGGAAAACACTCAGTACTTC
V: TRBV28; J: TRBJ2-7; size: few; D: -; CDR3: CASSLLRGAEYF; DNA: TGTGCCAGCAGTTTATTGAGAGGGGCCGAGTACTTC
V: TRBV5-1; J: TRBJ2-7; size: few; D: TRBD1; CDR3: CASRGPGTVYEQYF; DNA: TGCGCCAGCAGAGGGCCCGGGACAGTCTACGAGCAGTACTTC
V: TRBV2; J: TRBJ1-2; size: -; D: -; CDR3: CASSEAARVNYGYTF; DNA: TGTGCCAGCAGTGAAGCTGCCAGGGTTAACTATGGCTACACCTTC
V: TRBV2; J: TRBJ2-4; size: many; D: -; CDR3: CASSGVGLNIQYF; DNA: TGTGCCAGCAGTGGGGTGGGCCTCAACATTCAGTACTTC
V: TRBV7-9; J: TRBJ2-7; size: -; D: -; CDR3: CASSLAWERDEQYF; DNA: TGTGCCAGCAGCTTAGCGTGGGAGAGGGACGAGCAGTACTTC
V: TRBV27; J: TRBJ2-7; size: few; D: TRBD1; CDR3: CASSLLRGTGEFYEQYF; DNA: TGTGCCAGCAGTTTACTTCGTGGGACAGGTGAATTCTACGAGCAGTACTTC
V: TRBV20-1; J: TRBJ2-3; size: -; D: TRBD1; CDR3: CSASYRGADTQYF; DNA: TGCAGTGCTAGTTACAGGGGAGCAGATACGCAGTATTTT
V: TRBV12-3/TRBV12-4; J: TRBJ2-7; size: -; D: TRBD1; CDR3: CASSTTGGIGEQYF; DNA: TGTGCCAGCAGCACTACAGGGGGGATTGGCGAGCAGTACTTC
V: TRBV12-3/TRBV12-4; J: TRBJ2-3; size: -; D: TRBD2; CDR3: CASSPGTSGAHMQYF; DNA: TGTGCCAGCAGCCCCGGGACTAGCGGGGCCCATATGCAGTATTTT
V: TRBV7-9; J: TRBJ1-5; size: few; D: -; CDR3: CASSSGTLRGNQPQHF; DNA: TGTGCCAGCAGCTCAGGGACATTAAGGGGGAATCAGCCCCAGCATTTT
V: TRBV5-1; J: TRBJ2-5; size: -; D: -; CDR3: CASSLVAVSQGETQYF; DNA: TGCGCCAGCAGCTTGGTGGCAGTCAGTCAGGGAGAGACCCAGTACTTC
V: TRBV7-9; J: TRBJ1-2; size: -; D: TRBD1; CDR3: CTTEDRSYYGYTF; DNA: TGTACCACCGAGGACAGGTCTTACTATGGCTACACCTTC
V: TRBV5-1; J: TRBJ2-1; size: -; D: -; CDR3: CASSVPSGDNEQFF; DNA: TGCGCCAGCAGCGTACCTTCGGGGGACAATGAGCAGTTCTTC
V: TRBV4-2; J: TRBJ2-7; size: few; D: -; CDR3: CASSQDLGSLAQYF; DNA: TGTGCCAGCAGCCAAGATTTGGGCTCCCTGGCGCAGTACTTC
V: TRBV12-3/TRBV12-4; J: TRBJ2-3; size: -; D: -; CDR3: CASSGRPDTQYF; DNA: TGTGCCAGCAGTGGGAGACCAGATACGCAGTATTTT
V: TRBV20-1; J: TRBJ1-1; size: few; D: TRBD1; CDR3: CSARQGWTEAFF; DNA: TGCAGTGCCAGACAGGGGTGGACTGAAGCTTTCTTT
V: TRBV29-1; J: TRBJ2-2; size: -; D: -; CDR3: CSVSQWSTGELFF; DNA: TGCAGCGTCTCCCAGTGGAGCACCGGGGAGCTGTTTTTT
V: TRBV5-5; J: TRBJ2-7; size: -; D: TRBD2; CDR3: CASSQPGTGGRYEQYF; DNA: TGTGCCAGCAGCCAACCCGGGACGGGGGGACGGTACGAGCAGTACTTC
V: TRBV3-1; J: TRBJ1-3; size: few; D: -; CDR3: CASSQTTDLGVRSGNTIYF; DNA: TGTGCCAGCAGCCAAACGACCGACCTCGGGGTTCGCTCTGGAAACACCATATATTTT
V: TRBV20-1; J: TRBJ1-2; size: few; D: TRBD1; CDR3: CSARDPGTGGPNYGYTF; DNA: TGCAGTGCTAGAGATCCCGGGACAGGGGGGCCAAACTATGGCTACACCTTC
V: TRBV14; J: TRBJ2-7; size: few; D: -; CDR3: CASSWGRTSYEQYF; DNA: TGTGCCAGCAGCTGGGGGCGGACTAGCTACGAGCAGTACTTC
V: TRBV6-6; J: TRBJ1-4; size: -; D: -; CDR3: CASGDNEKLFF; DNA: TGTGCCTCGGGGGATAATGAAAAGCTGTTTTTT
V: TRBV4-1; J: TRBJ2-3; size: few; D: -; CDR3: CASSQENPPRGSTDTQYF; DNA: TGCGCCAGCAGCCAGGAGAACCCTCCGAGGGGGAGCACAGATACGCAGTATTTT
V: TRBV28; J: TRBJ2-7; size: few; D: TRBD1; CDR3: CASSPLIQGPTYEQYF; DNA: TGTGCCAGCAGTCCCCTTATACAGGGGCCCACCTACGAGCAGTACTTC
V: TRBV20-1; J: TRBJ2-5; size: -; D: -; CDR3: CSASYGGPPQTQYF; DNA: TGCAGTGCTAGTTACGGGGGGCCGCCCCAGACCCAGTACTTC
V: TRBV3-1; J: TRBJ2-2; size: -; D: -; CDR3: CASSQIIAGIGELFF; DNA: TGTGCCAGCAGCCAAATAATCGCCGGGATCGGGGAGCTGTTTTTT
V: TRBV4-1; J: TRBJ1-2; size: -; D: -; CDR3: CASSQDWGRDGYTF; DNA: TGCGCCAGCAGCCAAGATTGGGGGCGGGACGGCTACACCTTC
V: TRBV24-1; J: TRBJ2-1; size: few; D: -; CDR3: CATSDRSSYNEQFF; DNA: TGTGCCACCAGTGATCGTAGCTCCTACAATGAGCAGTTCTTC
V: TRBV11-1; J: TRBJ1-1; size: few; D: -; CDR3: CASSRSRVGHSNTEAFF; DNA: TGTGCCAGCTCCCGTTCCCGAGTCGGACACTCGAACACTGAAGCTTTCTTT
V: TRBV6-5; J: TRBJ2-1; size: -; D: TRBD2; CDR3: CASSFPGLAGDNEQFF; DNA: TGTGCCAGCAGTTTCCCGGGACTAGCGGGGGACAATGAGCAGTTCTTC
V: TRBV6-1; J: TRBJ1-1; size: few; D: -; CDR3: CACREGWTTEAFF; DNA: TGTGCCTGCCGGGAAGGGTGGACAACTGAAGCTTTCTTT
V: TRBV11-1; J: TRBJ2-6; size: -; D: -; CDR3: CASSLRAGAFSGANVLTF; DNA: TGTGCCAGCAGCTTAAGGGCAGGGGCCTTCTCTGGGGCCAACGTCCTGACTTTC
V: TRBV12-5; J: TRBJ2-7; size: -; D: -; CDR3: CASGLGEPYEQYF; DNA: TGTGCTAGTGGTTTAGGAGAGCCCTACGAGCAGTACTTC
V: TRBV20-1; J: TRBJ2-7; size: few; D: TRBD1; CDR3: CSASRPGGTALEQYF; DNA: TGCAGTGCTAGCAGACCAGGGGGCACAGCCCTCGAGCAGTACTTC
V: TRBV28; J: TRBJ2-1; size: many; D: -; CDR3: CASSRGHLNEQFF; DNA: TGTGCCAGCAGCCGGGGACACCTCAATGAGCAGTTCTTC
V: TRBV4-1; J: TRBJ2-7; size: -; D: -; CDR3: CASSQDQGTIRGQYF; DNA: TGCGCCAGCAGCCAAGATCAGGGGACCATAAGAGGGCAGTACTTC
V: TRBV10-3; J: TRBJ1-4; size: -; D: -; CDR3: CAISARANEKLFF; DNA: TGTGCCATCAGTGCCAGGGCGAATGAAAAACTGTTTTTT
V: TRBV6-2/TRBV6-3; J: TRBJ1-3; size: few; D: TRBD1; CDR3: CASSSAGGFGNTIYF; DNA: TGTGCCAGCAGTTCCGCAGGGGGCTTCGGAAACACCATATATTTT
V: TRBV24-1; J: TRBJ1-2; size: -; D: -; CDR3: CATSGGQGTYTF; DNA: TGTGCCACCAGTGGAGGGCAGGGAACCTACACCTTC
V: TRBV6-1; J: TRBJ2-3; size: -; D: -; CDR3: CASSEGTPIVDTQYF; DNA: TGTGCCAGCAGTGAGGGGACTCCCATTGTAGATACGCAGTATTTT
V: TRBV12-3/TRBV12-4; J: TRBJ1-4; size: few; D: -; CDR3: CASQPATNEKLFF; DNA: TGTGCCAGCCAGCCCGCAACTAATGAAAAACTGTTTTTT
V: TRBV20-1; J: TRBJ2-3; size: -; D: TRBD2; CDR3: CSARDAGTSGGFTDTQYF; DNA: TGCAGTGCTAGAGATGCCGGGACTAGCGGGGGCTTCACAGATACGCAGTATTTT
V: TRBV5-1; J: TRBJ2-7; size: -; D: -; CDR3: CASSPEAGERYEQYF; DNA: TGCGCCAGCAGCCCGGAGGCAGGGGAAAGGTACGAGCAGTACTTC
V: TRBV2; J: TRBJ2-3; size: -; D: -; CDR3: CARWTRATDTQYF; DNA: TGTGCCAGATGGACAAGAGCCACAGATACGCAGTATTTT
V: TRBV20-1; J: TRBJ2-7; size: few; D: -; CDR3: CSASAAGRSLYEQYF; DNA: TGCAGTGCTTCTGCCGCCGGACGGAGTCTCTACGAGCAGTACTTC
V: TRBV12-3/TRBV12-4; J: TRBJ2-2; size: -; D: -; CDR3: CASSLSSGANTGELFF; DNA: TGTGCCAGCAGTTTAAGCTCCGGAGCGAACACCGGGGAGCTGTTTTTT
V: TRBV15; J: TRBJ1-1; size: few; D: TRBD1; CDR3: CATSRQGGSTEAFF; DNA: TGTGCCACCAGCAGACAGGGGGGTTCGACTGAAGCTTTCTTT
V: TRBV5-1; J: TRBJ2-1; size: few; D: TRBD1; CDR3: CASSTDRGLKKFF; DNA: TGCGCCAGCAGCACCGACAGGGGGCTAAAGAAGTTCTTC
V: TRBV28; J: TRBJ1-2; size: few; D: TRBD1; CDR3: CASSAGTGNGYTF; DNA: TGTGCCAGCAGCGCCGGGACAGGAAATGGCTACACCTTC
V: TRBV7-6; J: TRBJ2-6; size: -; D: -; CDR3: CASSLGHPGSGANVLTF; DNA: TGTGCCAGCAGCTTGGGGCACCCAGGCTCTGGGGCTAACGTCCTGACTTTC
V: TRBV2; J: TRBJ2-7; size: few; D: TRBD1; CDR3: CASTRQGLYEQYF; DNA: TGTGCCAGCACACGACAGGGCTTATACGAGCAGTACTTC
V: TRBV12-3/TRBV12-4; J: TRBJ2-7; size: -; D: TRBD1; CDR3: CASSSSEGTGRSEQYF; DNA: TGTGCCAGCAGTTCCTCGGAGGGGACAGGGCGGTCCGAGCAGTACTTC